The sequence of this T cell receptor beta chain was determined in a study of shared clonotypes between healthy human individuals. The overall study: Samples came from two female and three male donors aged 18 to 49.

Data came from immunoSEQ multiplex PCR; TCRdb stores just in-frame clones and leaves some out. Of about 1.1 million clones listed, approximately 80% are singletons. In the case of this clone: Its antigen remains unidentified.

CD45RA-negative memory and CD45RA+ naive subsets were split from the CD4+ cells. Overall study results and limits: About 5% was the fraction of naive CD4 clonotypes found shared across several donors.

Trimming took 5 bases from V and 7 from J, leaving 10 bases between them. CDR1 is SGHRS, CDR2 YFSETQ, per germline. CDR3 length: 11 residues. This chain links TRBV5-1 with TRBJ2-7, with D possibly TRBD2 on 5 matching bases. Specimen: memory CD4+ T cells from PBMCs. Noted subset: CD45RA-negative fraction. The origin of this receptor is a man aged 18 to 29 in good health. Some clones in this sample may be carry-over from other donors' samples. DNA for the CDR3: TGCGCCAGCAGGCAAAGCGGAGAGCAGTACTTC. It encodes CASRQSGEQYF.